The entry that follows covers one T cell receptor (beta chain) sequence. This entry is derived from a study of blood T cell repertoires in COVID-19. Study overall: From the United States, Italy and Spain came samples of acute and convalescent COVID-19. Sources were T cells, B-cell-depleted T cells, or PBMCs; the material itself was cDNA or gDNA.

Germline-derived CDR1 and CDR2 are SGHRS and YFSETQ. After removal of 4 bases from V and 5 bases from J, the junction contained 11 bases not matched to a gene. There are 15 residues in the CDR3. In the source study's methods: Amplifying reference gene primers gave estimates of nucleated cell counts. Clones were sequenced by immunoSEQ multiplex PCR, and TCRdb holds only the in-frame ones, with some missing. The V and J calls and clone size are taken from that table; D and trimming were inferred from the DNA. The repertoire holds around 70,000 clones, 88% seen once, with 1.9% in the top ten. This receptor was taken from a woman aged 80 or over with active or convalescent COVID-19. The sample comprised peripheral blood. The chain combines TRBV5-1 with TRBJ2-5; 7 bases fit TRBD1. CDR3: CASSNRDRGVETQYF. CDR3 coding DNA: TGCGCCAGCAGCAACCGGGACAGAGGTGTGGAGACCCAGTACTTC.